The 20 T cell receptor beta chains below all came from one sample that was sequenced in a study of spatial heterogeneity in lung cancer. The time point is: sample taken at primary tumor resection. TCRdb ran MiXCR on the 5' RACE reads and lists one entry per CDR3 protein. The repertoire holds nearly 80,000 distinct CDR3 sequences, 8% seen once, with roughly 7% in the top ten. Specimen: PBMCs, collected at surgery. These TCRs come from a male donor with early-stage non-small cell lung cancer.

This clonotype showed up just a few times. This chain connects TRBV30 to TRBJ2-7; TRBD2 agrees at 8 bases. Germline V lookup: CDR1 GTSNPN, CDR2 SVGIG (reference sequence). CDR3 length: 14 amino acids. Trimming took 4 bases from V and 8 from J; bases not matched to a gene: 13. The CDR3 coding sequence is TGTGCCTGGAATTACGCGGGAGGACCTTCTCAGCAGTACTTC. It yields the protein CAWNYAGGPSQQYF.

This clonotype was seen many times. V gene TRBV20-1 combines with J gene TRBJ2-7, with no clear D. Trimming removed 0 bases from V and 5 bases from J, with 14 bases in between. CDR1 is DFQATT and CDR2 is SNEGSKA in the germline V gene (reference sequence). The CDR3 spans 14 residues. The CDR3 DNA reads TGCAGTGCTAGAGACCCATTACTTAGGGACGAGCAGTACTTC. This encodes CSARDPLLRDEQYF.

This clonotype has at least ten counts. This chain uses TRBV7-3 with TRBJ2-3; TRBD1 matches at 8 bases. V dropped 5 bases and J dropped 2; count of bases not matched to a gene: 6. Germline assignment: CDR1 SGHTA and CDR2 FQGTGA. The CDR3 runs to 15 residues. The CDR3 loop is CASSVQGAFTDTQYF. The CDR3 bases are TGTGCCAGCAGCGTGCAGGGGGCCTTCACAGATACGCAGTATTTT.

Ten or more counts support this clonotype. J is TRBJ2-7 and V is TRBV20-1; possibly TRBD1 for D (5 bases). There are 14 residues in the CDR3. Trimming removed 5 bases from V and 5 bases from J, with 19 bases in between. The V gene's germline CDR1 is DFQATT and CDR2 SNEGSKA (reference sequence). The CDR3 DNA reads TGCAGTGCTGCGAAGACAGTCTCGTCCAACGAGCAGTACTTC. This codes for CSAAKTVSSNEQYF.

V is TRBV12-3 or TRBV12-4 and J is TRBJ1-2, with 7 bases lining up with TRBD1. The CDR3 has 15 amino acids. After removal of 5 bases from V and 1 base from J, the junction contained 7 bases not matched to a gene. In DNA form, the CDR3 reads TGTGCCAGCAGTCTCTCGGACAGGAATAACTATGGCTACACCTTC. The encoded protein is CASSLSDRNNYGYTF.

This clonotype was observed a few times. The genes are TRBV10-3 and TRBJ1-1; 11 bases agree with TRBD1. There are 13 residues in the CDR3. The trim removed 10 bases at V and 5 bases at J, leaving 6 bases unmatched. In germline, CDR1 is ENHRY, CDR2 SYGVKD. CDR3 DNA sequence: TGTGCCACCAGGGGACAGGGGGAGACTGAAGCTTTCTTT. It codes for CATRGQGETEAFF.

This clonotype occurred a few times. The chain employs TRBV14 and TRBJ1-2, with TRBD1 as a possible D gene (6 bases). The V gene's germline CDR1 is SGHDN and CDR2 FVKESK. The V end lost 1 base, the J end lost 2 bases, and 11 bases lay between the germline ends. CDR3 length equals 15 residues. CDR3 bases: TGTGCCAGCAGCCAAGGCCACGACAGGAACTATGGCTACACCTTC. Translating it yields CASSQGHDRNYGYTF.

V usage is TRBV12-3 or TRBV12-4 and J usage is TRBJ1-1; D is unclear. This CDR3 comprises 11 residues. V was clipped by 6 bases and J by 7 bases, with 9 bases between them. CDR3 nucleotide sequence: TGTGCCAGCAGCTCAGACCTTGAAGCTTTCTTT. Translating it yields CASSSDLEAFF.

In this sample, this clonotype turned up a few times. This chain connects TRBV24-1 to TRBJ1-1, with a possible D match to TRBD1 (5 bases). V gave up 7 bases and J gave up 1 base, with 21 bases separating them. There are 17 residues in the CDR3. Germline lookup yields CDR1 KGHDR and CDR2 SFDVKD. CDR3 DNA: TGTGCCACCAGAAGGGGAACGGGGGGAGCACAGAACACTGAAGCTTTCTTT. Protein sequence: CATRRGTGGAQNTEAFF.

The CDR3 region is CASSFGGRNNEQFF. The CDR3 DNA is TGTGCCAGCAGCTTTGGCGGGAGGAACAATGAGCAGTTCTTC. The chain links TRBV7-9 to TRBJ2-1; 8 bases are a match to TRBD2. V gave up 3 bases and J gave up 5 bases; unmatched junction bases: 3. Germline V gene data show CDR1 as SEHNR and CDR2 as FQNEAQ (reference sequence). This CDR3 spans 14 amino acids.

This clonotype was picked up many times. The chain recombines TRBV6-1 with TRBJ2-5; TRBD2 aligns across 9 bases. CDR1 MNHNS and CDR2 SASEGT come from the germline V gene. There are 16 residues in the CDR3. Unmatched junction bases numbered 9, after V lost 5 bases and J lost 2 bases. The CDR3 is CASSSLAAGGQETQYF. DNA for the CDR3: TGTGCCAGCAGTTCCCTGGCAGCGGGAGGTCAAGAGACCCAGTACTTC.

This clonotype was detected a few times. The chain carries TRBV19 and TRBJ1-2; D is perhaps TRBD1 (5 bases). V lost 5 bases to trimming and J lost 2 bases, with 15 bases between them. Germline CDR1 and CDR2: LNHDA and SQIVND (reference sequence). The CDR3 totals 15 residues. Here the CDR3 reads CASSFSPGENYGYTF. The CDR3 DNA reads TGTGCCAGTAGTTTCTCCCCGGGGGAAAACTATGGCTACACCTTC.

This clonotype appeared a few times. The chain is built from TRBV5-1 and TRBJ2-1; D not certain. The V gene lost 0 bases and the J gene lost 10 bases, with 5 bases spanning the gap. Germline V gene sequence: CDR1 SGHRS, CDR2 YFSETQ. The CDR3 sequence is 11 residues long. In DNA form, the CDR3 reads TGCGCCAGCAGCTTGGGTGGGGAGCAGTTCTTC. Its protein product is CASSLGGEQFF.

In this sample, this clonotype turned up many times. This chain joins TRBV2 and TRBJ2-5; D is undetermined. The CDR3 is 12 amino acids. The ends were cut back, 4 bases at V and 3 bases at J, with 6 bases in the middle. The germline V gene has CDR1 SNHLY and CDR2 FYNNEI. In nucleotides, the CDR3 is TGTGCCAGCAGTGTTAACAAAGAGACCCAGTACTTC. Its protein product is CASSVNKETQYF.

This clonotype has at least ten counts. This chain joins TRBV2 and TRBJ2-3, with D tentatively TRBD1 or TRBD2 (5 bases each). The germline V and J ends were trimmed by 7 bases and 0 bases, with 8 bases remaining between them. Germline V gene lookup returns CDR1 SNHLY and CDR2 FYNNEI. The CDR3 loop spans 13 amino acids. CDR3 in amino acids: CASNRDSTDTQYF. The CDR3 nucleotides are TGTGCCAGCAATCGGGACAGCACAGATACGCAGTATTTT.

The chain recombines TRBV20-1 with TRBJ2-3, with 9 bases fitting TRBD2. The CDR3 runs to 16 residues. V dropped 7 bases and J dropped 1; count of bases not matched to a gene: 12. Germline CDR1 and CDR2: DFQATT and SNEGSKA (reference sequence). The CDR3 bases are TGCAGTGGGAAGGGGGCCCGGACTAGCGGCACAGATACGCAGTATTTT. This gives the protein CSGKGARTSGTDTQYF.

This clonotype has more than one count but fewer than ten. The rearrangement links TRBV3-1 to TRBJ1-6, with D maybe TRBD1 (5 bases). V lost 1 base to trimming and J lost 14 bases, with 18 bases between them. This CDR3 is built from 15 residues. Germline values: CDR1 LGHDT, CDR2 YNNKEL (reference sequence). The chain's CDR3 is CASSQVLDRSRALHF. CDR3 coding DNA: TGTGCCAGCAGCCAAGTGCTTGACCGTTCCAGGGCCCTCCACTTT.

This clonotype was seen a handful of times. The CDR3 nucleotides read TGCGCCAGCAGTGCGACGACAGCGCGCACAGATACGCAGTATTTT. Translated, it gives CASSATTARTDTQYF. This chain links TRBV10-2 with TRBJ2-3, with a possible D match to TRBD1 (5 bases). The CDR3 is made up of 15 amino acids. Germline values: CDR1 WSHSY, CDR2 SAAADI. V was clipped by 4 bases and J by 1 base, with 12 bases between them.

The chain recombines TRBV2 with TRBJ2-1; TRBD2 matches at 10 bases. Germline V gene lookup returns CDR1 SNHLY and CDR2 FYNNEI. V shed 3 bases and J 7 bases; nucleotides not matched to a gene: 6. The CDR3 contains 15 residues. CDR3 sequence reads: CASSESGRARNEQFF. In nucleotides, the CDR3 is TGTGCCAGCAGTGAGAGCGGGAGGGCCCGGAATGAGCAGTTCTTC.

V gene TRBV7-2 combines with J gene TRBJ2-2; TRBD2 agrees at 14 bases. The V gene's germline CDR1 is SGHTA and CDR2 FQGNSA. The CDR3 is 15 residues long. The V gene end was trimmed by 3 bases and the J gene end by 7 bases; junction bases not matched to a gene: 1. This CDR3 is CASSLGLAGVGELFF. CDR3 nucleotide sequence: TGTGCCAGCAGCTTGGGACTAGCGGGAGTCGGGGAGCTGTTTTTT.